These 17 T cell receptor beta chains were all obtained from the same sample, sequenced in a study of T cell clonality in common variable immunodeficiency (dated by TCRdb to between 2014 and 2017). Library construction relied on the immunoSEQ multiplex PCR assay. TCRdb provides this immuneACCESS table in a form limited to in-frame rearrangements. Some clones are lacking; in checked studies, under half of them reflect an unresolved V gene, and why the rest are absent is not known. This sample is represented by about 30,000 clones, with no singletons among them. The biggest ten clones account for about an eighth of the sample. Sequenced sample: peripheral blood mononuclear cells. The receptors were gathered from a person aged 18-70 years in good health.

This clone was picked up many times. The DNA read from the CDR3 is TGTGCCAGCAGCTTATTGGCGGGAAACTATGGC. It specifies CASSLLAGNYG. The full CDR3 reads CASSLLAGNYGYTF. The chain has TRBV7-6 and TRBJ1-2; no reliable D call. The read is 3 residues too short to cover the CDR3 end, so that end is filled in from the germline J gene. V dropped 2 bases and J dropped 2 bases, with 9 bases sitting between them. Germline V CDR1 and CDR2: SGHVS, FNYEAQ. The CDR3 runs to 14 residues.

There are many counts of this clone. The CDR3 is CASSGPGLAGAGNEQFF. The sequenced CDR3 bases are TGTGCCAGCAGCGGACCCGGACTAGCGGGGGCAGGTAATGAG. The chain is built from TRBV7-3 and TRBJ2-1, with 13 bases lining up with TRBD2. The sequenced fragment ends 3 residues before the CDR3 boundary, so the rest is inferred from the germline J gene. The ends lost 5 bases at V and 7 bases at J; junction bases unmatched: 11. Germline values: CDR1 SGHTA, CDR2 FQGTGA. The CDR3 length is 17 residues.

This clone was counted at least ten times. The CDR3 end falls 3 residues outside the read, so it is completed with the germline J gene. The V gene is TRBV20-1, the J gene TRBJ2-3; 8 nucleotides line up with TRBD2. The CDR3 contains 14 residues. Unmatched junction bases numbered 6, after V lost 5 bases and J lost 2 bases. Germline V gene sequence: CDR1 DFQATT, CDR2 SNEGSKA (reference sequence). CDR3 DNA, as far as it was read: TGCAGTGCTGAGAGCGGGAGAAACACAGATACG. It specifies CSAESGRNTDT. In full, the CDR3 reads CSAESGRNTDTQYF.

To note about this clone: With the read ending 3 residues before the CDR3 end, the germline J gene is used to fill in that end. J is TRBJ2-1 and V is TRBV7-9; 13 nucleotides align to TRBD2. The CDR3 contains 15 residues. The germline CDR1 and CDR2 sequences are SEHNR and FQNEAQ (reference sequence). V was clipped by 6 bases and J by 6 bases; unmatched bases: 5. Partial CDR3 DNA: TGTGCCAGCAGGCCCGGGACTAGCGGGGTCAATGAG. It is translated as CASRPGTSGVNE. The whole CDR3 region reads CASRPGTSGVNEQFF.

This clone has more than one count but fewer than ten. The CDR3 end is not reached by the read, which stops 3 residues before it; the germline J gene fills it in. The rearrangement uses TRBV7-2 and TRBJ2-1; D is ambiguous. The CDR3 has 14 residues. V was trimmed by 1 base and J by 0 bases, leaving 4 bases between them. Germline V gene data show CDR1 as SGHTA and CDR2 as FQGNSA. The DNA read from the CDR3 is TGTGCCAGCAGCTTAGACTACTCCTACAATGAG. Its protein is CASSLDYSYNE. The CDR3 as a whole reads CASSLDYSYNEQFF.

This clone has only a few counts. The read stops 3 residues short of the end of the CDR3; the missing end is completed from the germline J gene. The V and J genes are TRBV2 and TRBJ1-6; tentative D call: TRBD1 (6 bases). CDR3 length: 14 residues. V lost 5 bases and J lost 10, with 15 bases in between. The germline CDR1 and CDR2 sequences are SNHLY and FYNNEI. Here the CDR3 reads CASSQQGQGSPLHF. Incomplete CDR3 DNA: TGTGCCAGCAGTCAACAGGGCCAGGGGTCACCC.

This clone appeared many times. The read ends 3 residues before the CDR3 terminus; that terminus is restored from the germline J gene. The chain carries TRBV7-3 and TRBJ2-1, with 7 positions matching TRBD2. CDR3 length equals 16 residues. The V segment lost 4 bases and the J segment 1 base; nucleotides outside the gene matches: 7. CDR1 SGHTA and CDR2 FQGTGA come from the germline V gene. CDR3 bases read: TGTGCCAGCAGCTCCACCCCGGGACTATCCTACAATGAG. This translates into CASSSTPGLSYNE. The full-length CDR3 reads as CASSSTPGLSYNEQFF.

This clone came up many times. The CDR3 sequence is CASSLDRAESQPQHF. CDR3 DNA, as far as it was read: TGTGCCAGCAGCTTAGACAGGGCTGAAAGTCAGCCC. V usage is TRBV7-9 and J usage is TRBJ1-5; possibly TRBD1 for D (6 bases). The read is 3 residues too short to cover the CDR3 end, so that end is filled in from the germline J gene. V dropped 1 base and J dropped 6 bases, with 13 bases sitting between them. In germline, CDR1 is SEHNR, CDR2 FQNEAQ (reference sequence). This CDR3 is 15 amino acids long.

This clone showed up just a few times. The CDR3 goes on 3 residues after the read ends, and that part is filled in from the germline J gene. The chain recombines TRBV2 with TRBJ2-3; weak D call: TRBD2 (6 bases). Looked up from germline, CDR1 is SNHLY and CDR2 is FYNNEI. This CDR3 is built from 15 residues. The V end was cut by 5 bases, the J end by 0 bases, with 12 bases between. CDR3 amino acids: CASSPTGGSTDTQYF. CDR3 DNA, as far as it was read: TGTGCCAGCAGTCCTACTGGGGGGAGCACAGATACG. The full variable domain, with the rest looked up from reference TRBV2 and TRBJ2-3, is EPEVTQTPSHQVTQMGQEVILRCVPISNHLYFYWYRQILGQKVEFLVSFYNNEISEKSEIFDDQFSVERPDGSNFTLKIRSTKLEDSAMYFCASSPTGGSTDTQYFGPGTRLTVL.

This clone came up many times. The read ends 3 residues before the CDR3 terminus; that terminus is restored from the germline J gene. The chain links TRBV5-1 to TRBJ2-2, with 9 bases lining up with TRBD2. Germline CDR1 is SGHRS and CDR2 is YFSETQ. V shed 4 bases and J 5 bases; nucleotides not matched to a gene: 3. The CDR3 extends over 14 amino acids. The CDR3 here is CASSRLAETGELFF. CDR3 DNA (partial): TGCGCCAGCAGCCGACTAGCGGAGACCGGGGAG.

This clone was picked up many times. The read ends 3 residues before the CDR3 terminus; that terminus is restored from the germline J gene. This rearrangement joins TRBV6-4 to TRBJ2-2; D is unresolved. In germline, CDR1 is MRHNA, CDR2 SNTAGT. The CDR3 sequence is 13 residues long. V was trimmed by 2 bases and J by 4 bases, leaving 5 bases between them. The sequenced part of the CDR3 DNA is TGTGCCAGCAGTGACAGGGTCACCGGGGAG. Its translation: CASSDRVTGE. The complete CDR3 protein is CASSDRVTGELFF.

This clone was seen at least ten times. The read terminates 3 residues before the CDR3 end, so the remaining end is supplied by the germline J gene. V usage is TRBV9 and J usage is TRBJ2-7, with D possibly TRBD2 on 5 matching bases. From germline, CDR1 is SGDLS and CDR2 YYNGEE. CDR3 length equals 13 residues. V lost 3 bases to trimming and J lost 6 bases, with 13 bases between them. The CDR3 bases that were read are TGTGCCAGCAGCGGCGGGTCCCGAGGCGAG. It specifies CASSGGSRGE. The whole CDR3 is CASSGGSRGEQYF.

This clone has a count of ten or more. CDR3: CAISDLSGQKNIYTF. The CDR3 bases that were read are TGTGCCATCAGTGATTTAAGCGGACAGAAAAACATC. J is TRBJ1-2 and V is TRBV10-3, with a tentative D call TRBD1 (6 bases). Coverage ceases 3 residues before the CDR3 finishes, and the germline J gene fills in the end. The CDR3 spans 15 residues. Per the germline V gene, CDR1 is ENHRY and CDR2 is SYGVKD.

Turning to this clone: The read terminates 3 residues before the CDR3 end, so the remaining end is supplied by the germline J gene. The rearrangement links TRBV2 to TRBJ2-7; the match to TRBD1 covers 7 bases. V was clipped by 5 bases and J by 1 base; unmatched bases: 2. Germline V gives CDR1 SNHLY, CDR2 FYNNEI. CDR3 length: 13 amino acids. The CDR3 sequence: CASSQQGSYEQYF. The part of the CDR3 DNA that was read is TGTGCCAGCAGTCAACAGGGGTCCTACGAG.

This clone was seen many times. With the read ending 3 residues before the CDR3 end, the germline J gene is used to fill in that end. This sequence joins TRBV2 and TRBJ2-5, with a possible D match to TRBD1 (6 bases). This CDR3 has 15 amino acids. V shed 11 bases and J shed 0 bases, with 19 bases lying between them. Per the germline V gene, CDR1 is SNHLY and CDR2 is FYNNEI. The CDR3 region is CAALRTDRYQETQYF. CDR3 DNA, as far as it was read: TGTGCCGCCCTCCGTACCGACAGGTACCAAGAGACC.

For this clone: The sequence runs out 3 residues before the end of the CDR3; the remainder is reconstructed from the germline J gene. The chain employs TRBV11-2 and TRBJ1-1, with a tentative D call TRBD1 (5 bases). Trimming took 1 base from V and 1 from J, leaving 7 bases between them. Germline V gives CDR1 SGHAT, CDR2 FQNNGV. The CDR3 loop spans 14 amino acids. CDR3: CASSLAGGNTEAFF. CDR3 bases read: TGTGCCAGCAGCTTAGCGGGGGGGAACACTGAA.

This clone was found many times. The read ends 3 residues shy of where the CDR3 ends; the end is completed using the germline J gene. The rearrangement joins TRBV7-9 to TRBJ1-6; D call uncertain. The CDR3 spans 14 residues. Per the germline V gene, CDR1 is SEHNR and CDR2 is FQNEAQ (reference sequence). Trimming stripped 11 bases from V and 9 bases from J, with 20 bases between. CDR3 amino acids: CAPSRHGDGSPLHF. Incomplete CDR3 DNA: TGTGCCCCGTCAAGACACGGTGATGGTTCACCC.